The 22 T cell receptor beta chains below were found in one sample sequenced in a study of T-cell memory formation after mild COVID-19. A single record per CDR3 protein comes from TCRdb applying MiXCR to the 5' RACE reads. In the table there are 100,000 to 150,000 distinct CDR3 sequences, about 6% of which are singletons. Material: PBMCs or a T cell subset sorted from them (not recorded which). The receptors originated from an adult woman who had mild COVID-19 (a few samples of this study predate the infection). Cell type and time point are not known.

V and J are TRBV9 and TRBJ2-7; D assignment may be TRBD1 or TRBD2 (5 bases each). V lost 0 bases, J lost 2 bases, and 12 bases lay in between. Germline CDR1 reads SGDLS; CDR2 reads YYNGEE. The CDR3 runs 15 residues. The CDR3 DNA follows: TGTGCCAGCAGCGTAGGGGACGGAGTTACCTACGAGCAGTACTTC. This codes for CASSVGDGVTYEQYF.

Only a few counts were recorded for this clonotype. CDR3 in DNA: TGTGCCAGCAGCCAAGACCCCGACGCGGGCAATCAGCCCCAGCATTTT. Translating it yields CASSQDPDAGNQPQHF. The chain is built from TRBV4-2 and TRBJ1-5; no clear D. Germline CDR1 and CDR2: LGHNA and YNFKEQ. The CDR3 covers 16 residues. V was cut by 0 bases and J by 2 bases, with 11 bases left in between.

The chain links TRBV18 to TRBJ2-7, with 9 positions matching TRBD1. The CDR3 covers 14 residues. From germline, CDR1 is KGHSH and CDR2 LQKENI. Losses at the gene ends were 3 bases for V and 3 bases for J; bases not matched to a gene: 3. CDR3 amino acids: CASSPGTGIYEQYF. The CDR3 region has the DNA TGTGCCAGCTCACCCGGGACAGGGATCTACGAGCAGTACTTC.

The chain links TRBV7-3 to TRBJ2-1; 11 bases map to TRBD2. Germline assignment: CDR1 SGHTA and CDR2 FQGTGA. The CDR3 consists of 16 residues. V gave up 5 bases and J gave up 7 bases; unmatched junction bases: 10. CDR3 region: CASSPQTSGMLNEQFF. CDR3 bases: TGTGCCAGCAGCCCGCAGACTAGCGGGATGTTGAATGAGCAGTTCTTC.

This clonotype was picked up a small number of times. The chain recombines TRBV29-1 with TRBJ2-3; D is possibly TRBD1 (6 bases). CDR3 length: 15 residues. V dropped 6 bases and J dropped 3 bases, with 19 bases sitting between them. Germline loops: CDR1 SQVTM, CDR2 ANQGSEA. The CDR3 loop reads CSVWLQGFGTDTQYF. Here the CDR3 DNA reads TGCAGCGTGTGGCTACAGGGTTTTGGGACAGATACGCAGTATTTT.

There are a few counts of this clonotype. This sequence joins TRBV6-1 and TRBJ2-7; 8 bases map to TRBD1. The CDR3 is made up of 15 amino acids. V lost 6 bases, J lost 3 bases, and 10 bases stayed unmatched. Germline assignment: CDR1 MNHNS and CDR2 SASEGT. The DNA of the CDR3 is TGTGCCAGCAGGGCCAGGACAGGGAGCTTCTACGAGCAGTACTTC. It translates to CASRARTGSFYEQYF.

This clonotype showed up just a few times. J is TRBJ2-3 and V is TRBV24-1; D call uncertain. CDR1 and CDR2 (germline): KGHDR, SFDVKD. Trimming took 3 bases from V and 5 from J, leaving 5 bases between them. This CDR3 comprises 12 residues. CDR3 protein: CATSDRLDTQYF. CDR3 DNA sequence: TGTGCCACCAGTGATCGATTAGATACGCAGTATTTT.

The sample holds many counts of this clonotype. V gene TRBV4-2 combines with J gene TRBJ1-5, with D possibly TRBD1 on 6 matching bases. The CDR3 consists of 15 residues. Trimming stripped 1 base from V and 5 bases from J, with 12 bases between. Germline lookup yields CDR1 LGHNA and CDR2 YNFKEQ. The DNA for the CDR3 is TGTGCCAGCAGCCAAGTGGCTGGGGGCGATCAGCCCCAGCATTTT. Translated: CASSQVAGGDQPQHF.

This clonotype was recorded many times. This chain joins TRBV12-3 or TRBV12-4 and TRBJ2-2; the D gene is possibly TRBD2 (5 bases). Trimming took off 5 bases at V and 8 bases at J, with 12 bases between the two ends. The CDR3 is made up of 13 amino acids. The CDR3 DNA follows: TGTGCCAGCAGTCCCCGGGGTGTAGGGGAGCTGTTTTTT. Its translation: CASSPRGVGELFF.

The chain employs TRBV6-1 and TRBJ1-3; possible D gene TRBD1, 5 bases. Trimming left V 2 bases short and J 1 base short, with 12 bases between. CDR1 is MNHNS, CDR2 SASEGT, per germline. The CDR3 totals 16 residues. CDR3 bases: TGTGCCAGCAGTGAATGGCCAGGGACTTCTGGAAACACCATATATTTT. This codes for CASSEWPGTSGNTIYF.

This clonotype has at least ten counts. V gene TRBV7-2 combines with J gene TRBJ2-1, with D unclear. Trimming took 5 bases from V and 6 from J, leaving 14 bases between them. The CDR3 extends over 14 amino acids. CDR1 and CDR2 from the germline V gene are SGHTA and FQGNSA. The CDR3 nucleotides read TGTGCCAGCAGCCCCTCGGTTCAGCTCAATGAGCAGTTCTTC. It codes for CASSPSVQLNEQFF.

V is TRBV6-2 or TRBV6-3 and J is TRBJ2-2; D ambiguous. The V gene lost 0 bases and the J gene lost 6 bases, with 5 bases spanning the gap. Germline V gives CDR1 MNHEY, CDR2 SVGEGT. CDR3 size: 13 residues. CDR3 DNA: TGTGCCAGCAGTTACTCCGACCCCGGGGAGCTGTTTTTT. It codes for CASSYSDPGELFF.

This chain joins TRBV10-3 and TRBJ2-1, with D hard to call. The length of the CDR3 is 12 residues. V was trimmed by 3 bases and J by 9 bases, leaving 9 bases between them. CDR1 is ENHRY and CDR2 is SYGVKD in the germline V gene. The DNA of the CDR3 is TGTGCCATCAGTGATGGGCGGAGTGAGCAGTTCTTC. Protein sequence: CAISDGRSEQFF.

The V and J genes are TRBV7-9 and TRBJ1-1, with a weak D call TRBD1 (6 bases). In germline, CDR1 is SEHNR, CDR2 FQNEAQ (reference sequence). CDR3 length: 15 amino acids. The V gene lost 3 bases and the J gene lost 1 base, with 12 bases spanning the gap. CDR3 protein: CASSFSTGRNTEAFF. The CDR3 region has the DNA TGTGCCAGCAGCTTCTCGACAGGAAGGAACACTGAAGCTTTCTTT.

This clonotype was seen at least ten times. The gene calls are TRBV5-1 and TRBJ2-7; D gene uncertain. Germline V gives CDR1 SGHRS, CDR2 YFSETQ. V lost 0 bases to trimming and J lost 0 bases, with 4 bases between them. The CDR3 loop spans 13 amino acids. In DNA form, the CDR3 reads TGCGCCAGCAGCTTGGACACCTCCTACGAGCAGTACTTC. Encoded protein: CASSLDTSYEQYF. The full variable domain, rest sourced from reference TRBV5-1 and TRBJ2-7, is KAGVTQTPRYLIKTRGQQVTLSCSPISGHRSVSWYQQTPGQGLQFLFEYFSETQRNKGNFPGRFSGRQFSNSRSEMNVSTLELGDSALYLCASSLDTSYEQYFGPGTRLTVT.

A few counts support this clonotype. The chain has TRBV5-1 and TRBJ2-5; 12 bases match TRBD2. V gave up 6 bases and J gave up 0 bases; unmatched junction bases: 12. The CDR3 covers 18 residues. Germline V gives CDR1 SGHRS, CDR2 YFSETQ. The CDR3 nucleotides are TGCGCCAGCACCCGGCGGGCTAGCGGGGGGGACTACCAAGAGACCCAGTACTTC. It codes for CASTRRASGGDYQETQYF.

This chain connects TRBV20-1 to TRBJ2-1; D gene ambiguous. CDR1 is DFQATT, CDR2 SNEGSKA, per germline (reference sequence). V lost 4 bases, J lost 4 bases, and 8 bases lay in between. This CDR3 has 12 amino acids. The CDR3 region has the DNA TGCAGTGCTACAGAGCGATACAATGAGCAGTTCTTC. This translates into CSATERYNEQFF.

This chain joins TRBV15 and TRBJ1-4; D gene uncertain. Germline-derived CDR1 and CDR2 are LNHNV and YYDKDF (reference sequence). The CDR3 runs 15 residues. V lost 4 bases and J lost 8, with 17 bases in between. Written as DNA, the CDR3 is TGTGCCACCAGCATCTCCGGTGGGGTCCAGGAAAAACTGTTTTTT. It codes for CATSISGGVQEKLFF.

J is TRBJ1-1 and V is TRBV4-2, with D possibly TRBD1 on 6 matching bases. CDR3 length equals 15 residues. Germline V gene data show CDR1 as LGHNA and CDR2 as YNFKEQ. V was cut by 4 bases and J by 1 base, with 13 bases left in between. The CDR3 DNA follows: TGTGCCAGCAGCCTAGAAGGGACAACGAACACTGAAGCTTTCTTT. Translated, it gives CASSLEGTTNTEAFF.

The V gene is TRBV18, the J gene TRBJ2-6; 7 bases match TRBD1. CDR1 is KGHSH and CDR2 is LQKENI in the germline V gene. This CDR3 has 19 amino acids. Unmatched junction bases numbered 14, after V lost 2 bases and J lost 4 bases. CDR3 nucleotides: TGTGCCAGCTCACCAAGAATGACAGGGCAGGCGGAGGGGGCCAACGTCCTGACTTTC. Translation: CASSPRMTGQAEGANVLTF.

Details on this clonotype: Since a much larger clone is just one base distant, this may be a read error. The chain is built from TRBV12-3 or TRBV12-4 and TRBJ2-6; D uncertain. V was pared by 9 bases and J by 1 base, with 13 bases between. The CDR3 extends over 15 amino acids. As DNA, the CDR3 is TGTGCCAGAACCCTAACGGAGTCTGGGGCCAACGTCCTGACTTTC. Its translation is CARTLTESGANVLTF.

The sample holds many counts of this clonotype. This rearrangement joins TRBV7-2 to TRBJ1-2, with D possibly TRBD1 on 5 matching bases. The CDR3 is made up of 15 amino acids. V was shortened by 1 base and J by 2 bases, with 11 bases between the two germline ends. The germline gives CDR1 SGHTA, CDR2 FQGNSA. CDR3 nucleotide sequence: TGTGCCAGCAGCTTAGGGGGACCGCTAAACTATGGCTACACCTTC. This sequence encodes CASSLGGPLNYGYTF.